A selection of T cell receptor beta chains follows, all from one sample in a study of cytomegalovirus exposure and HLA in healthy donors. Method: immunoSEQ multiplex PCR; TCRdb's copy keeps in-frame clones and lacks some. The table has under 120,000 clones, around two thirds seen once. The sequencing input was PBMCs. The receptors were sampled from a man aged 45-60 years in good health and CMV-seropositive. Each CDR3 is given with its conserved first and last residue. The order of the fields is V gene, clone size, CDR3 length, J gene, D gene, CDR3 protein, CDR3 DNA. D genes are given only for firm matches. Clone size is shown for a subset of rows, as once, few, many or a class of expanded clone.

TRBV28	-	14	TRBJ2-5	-	CASSPRLAQETQYF	TGTGCCAGCAGTCCGCGGCTCGCCCAAGAGACCCAGTACTTC
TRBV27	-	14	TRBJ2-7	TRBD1	CASSLVQGAYEQYF	TGTGCCAGCAGTTTGGTACAGGGGGCCTACGAGCAGTACTTC
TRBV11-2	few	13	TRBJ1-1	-	CASSLMGRAEAFF	TGTGCCAGCAGCTTAATGGGGCGCGCTGAAGCTTTCTTT
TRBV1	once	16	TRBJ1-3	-	CTSSQDSDRRENTIYF	TGCACCAGCAGCCAGGACTCGGACAGGCGAGAGAACACCATATATTTT
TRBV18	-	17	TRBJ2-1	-	CASSPPGRGAGVDEQFF	TGTGCCAGCTCACCACCGGGGAGGGGGGCTGGCGTGGATGAGCAGTTCTTC
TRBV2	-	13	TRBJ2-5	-	CASSRLQGETQYF	TGTGCCAGCAGTCGTCTACAGGGAGAGACCCAGTACTTC
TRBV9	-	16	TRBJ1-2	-	CASSVGGIRGNYGYTF	TGTGCCAGCAGCGTGGGGGGGATCCGAGGGAACTATGGCTACACCTTC
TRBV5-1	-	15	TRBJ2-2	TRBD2	CASGPGLVLDGELFF	TGCGCCAGCGGTCCGGGACTAGTATTGGACGGGGAGCTGTTTTTT
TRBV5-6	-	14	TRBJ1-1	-	CASSSQGRNTEAFF	TGTGCCAGCAGCTCGCAGGGCAGGAACACTGAAGCTTTCTTT
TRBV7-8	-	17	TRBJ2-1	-	CASSLDLRARGRNEQFF	TGTGCCAGCAGCTTAGATCTCCGGGCTAGGGGAAGGAATGAGCAGTTCTTC
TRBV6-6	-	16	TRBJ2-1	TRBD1	CASSYPGQGAPNEQFF	TGTGCCAGCAGTTACCCTGGACAGGGGGCCCCCAATGAGCAGTTCTTC
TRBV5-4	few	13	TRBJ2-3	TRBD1	CASSLDRGDTQYF	TGTGCCAGCAGCTTGGACAGGGGAGATACGCAGTATTTT
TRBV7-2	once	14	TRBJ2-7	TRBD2	CASSSGTSDYEQYF	TGTGCCAGCAGCTCCGGGACTAGCGACTACGAGCAGTACTTC
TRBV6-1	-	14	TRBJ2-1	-	CASRESILSNEQFF	TGTGCCAGCAGAGAGTCAATCCTCTCCAATGAGCAGTTCTTC
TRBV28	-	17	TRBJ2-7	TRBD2	CASSSPTSGVASYEQYF	TGTGCCAGCAGTTCCCCAACTAGCGGGGTTGCCTCCTACGAGCAGTACTTC
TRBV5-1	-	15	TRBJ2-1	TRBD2	CASSLGGGDYNEQFF	TGCGCCAGCAGCTTGGGCGGGGGGGATTACAATGAGCAGTTCTTC
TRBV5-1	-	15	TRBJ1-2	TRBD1	CASKSGTGGFYGYTF	TGCGCCAGTAAATCCGGGACAGGGGGCTTCTATGGCTACACCTTC
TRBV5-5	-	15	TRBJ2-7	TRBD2	CASSTGLAVSYEQYF	TGTGCCAGCAGCACCGGACTAGCGGTTAGCTACGAGCAGTACTTC
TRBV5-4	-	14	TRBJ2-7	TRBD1	CASSRGTGGYEQYF	TGTGCCAGCAGCCGCGGGACAGGCGGCTACGAGCAGTACTTC
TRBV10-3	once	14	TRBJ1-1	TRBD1	CAITRDSQNTEAFF	TGTGCCATCACCCGGGACAGTCAGAACACTGAAGCTTTCTTT
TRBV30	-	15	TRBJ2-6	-	CAWSVGGTGANVLTF	TGTGCCTGGAGTGTAGGAGGAACTGGGGCCAACGTCCTGACTTTC
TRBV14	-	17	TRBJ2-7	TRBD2	CASSPGVAGDLPYEQYF	TGTGCCAGCAGCCCCGGGGTAGCGGGGGATCTCCCCTACGAGCAGTACTTC
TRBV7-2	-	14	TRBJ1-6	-	CASSPREANSPLHF	TGTGCCAGCAGCCCCCGAGAGGCTAATTCACCCCTCCACTTT
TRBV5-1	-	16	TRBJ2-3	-	CASSLAVGRGPDTQYF	TGCGCCAGCAGCTTGGCAGTGGGTAGAGGGCCAGATACGCAGTATTTT
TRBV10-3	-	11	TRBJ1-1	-	CAISEGTEAFF	TGTGCCATCAGTGAAGGGACAGAAGCTTTCTTT
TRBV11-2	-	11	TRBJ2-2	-	CASSLLGELFF	TGTGCCAGCAGCTTACTCGGGGAGCTGTTTTTT
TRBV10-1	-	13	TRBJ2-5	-	CASSETGILTQYF	TGCGCCAGCAGTGAGACGGGAATTTTGACCCAGTACTTC
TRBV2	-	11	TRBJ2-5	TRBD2	CASVERESQYF	TGTGCCAGCGTCGAGCGGGAGTCCCAGTACTTC
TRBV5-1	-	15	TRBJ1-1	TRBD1	CASTMDGTGEGEAFF	TGCGCCAGCACAATGGACGGGACAGGGGAAGGGGAAGCTTTCTTT
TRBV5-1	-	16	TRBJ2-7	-	CASSLGPQGTSYEQYF	TGCGCCAGCAGCTTGGGCCCACAGGGAACGTCCTACGAGCAGTACTTC
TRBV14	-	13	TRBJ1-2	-	CASSSGGGRSYTF	TGTGCCAGCAGCTCCGGGGGTGGGAGAAGCTACACCTTC
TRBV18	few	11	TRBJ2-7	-	CASSGGGIRYF	TGTGCCAGCTCCGGAGGGGGCATTCGGTACTTC
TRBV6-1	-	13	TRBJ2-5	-	CASAGASQETQYF	TGTGCCAGCGCGGGGGCCAGCCAAGAGACCCAGTACTTC
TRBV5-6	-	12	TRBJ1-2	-	CASARENYGYTF	TGTGCCAGCGCGCGGGAGAACTATGGCTACACCTTC
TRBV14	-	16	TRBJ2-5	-	CASSQDRGRDQETQYF	TGTGCCAGCAGCCAAGATAGGGGCAGGGATCAAGAGACCCAGTACTTC
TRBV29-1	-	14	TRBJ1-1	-	CSVVSSWTAREAFF	TGCAGCGTTGTTAGTTCTTGGACAGCGCGGGAAGCTTTCTTT
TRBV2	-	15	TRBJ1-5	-	CASSRLRGNEQPQHF	TGTGCCAGCAGTAGGTTGAGGGGGAACGAGCAGCCCCAGCATTTT
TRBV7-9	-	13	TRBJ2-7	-	CASSFTQGYEQYF	TGTGCCAGCAGCTTCACTCAGGGTTACGAGCAGTACTTC
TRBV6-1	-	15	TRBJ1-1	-	CASSEGQGGNTEAFF	TGTGCCAGCAGTGAAGGGCAGGGTGGGAACACTGAAGCTTTCTTT
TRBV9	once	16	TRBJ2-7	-	CASSPNLPGSALEQYF	TGTGCCAGCAGCCCCAACCTTCCGGGGTCCGCCTTAGAGCAGTACTTC